Here is one T cell receptor (beta chain) with its context. Other DNA sequences in the sample encode the same CDR3. Assay used: immunoSEQ multiplex PCR; TCRdb lists only in-frame clones, some missing. The sample carries around 160,000 clones, more than 85% recorded once. The sample comes from a study of T cell responses to AZD1222 COVID-19 vaccine. Study at large: Whether given at about 4 or about 12 weeks, second doses were pooled.

Germline V gene lookup returns CDR1 MNHEY and CDR2 SVGAGI. V shed 4 bases, J shed 3 bases, and the junction held 1 base outside the gene matches. The CDR3 is made up of 14 amino acids. The chain recombines TRBV6-5 with TRBJ2-3, with 10 bases fitting TRBD2. The sample was peripheral blood, taken on day 0 of AZD1222 vaccination. This clonotype was sampled from an adult in good health. CDR3 region: CASSLGLATDTQYF. The CDR3 DNA follows: TGTGCCAGCAGTTTGGGACTAGCGACAGATACGCAGTATTTT.